This TCR beta chain emerged from a study of T cells in Graves' hyperthyroidism and ophthalmopathy. TCR beta CDR3 sequences were amplified from RNA transcripts. Initially, a first-round RT-PCR of the TCR CDR3 employed the HTBI primer set. TCRdb reanalysed the multiplex PCR reads using MiXCR and keeps one entry per CDR3 protein. The data hold approximately 620,000 distinct CDR3 sequences, with around 16% observed a single time. Enrolled ophthalmopathy patients presented with a Clinical Activity Score of at least 3, a NOSPECS grade of at least 4, and disease duration under 3 months. The TCR was taken from a woman aged 40 to 50 with Graves' ophthalmopathy. The sequencing input was blood.

The DNA for the CDR3 is TGCGCCACAGGGATGGACTCCTACAATGAGCAGTTCTTC. Its protein is CATGMDSYNEQFF. This rearrangement joins TRBV5-1 to TRBJ2-1; D is possibly TRBD1 (5 bases). The CDR3 length is 13 residues. The germline V gene encodes CDR1 SGHRS and CDR2 YFSETQ. Trimming stripped 9 bases from V and 0 bases from J, with 10 bases between.